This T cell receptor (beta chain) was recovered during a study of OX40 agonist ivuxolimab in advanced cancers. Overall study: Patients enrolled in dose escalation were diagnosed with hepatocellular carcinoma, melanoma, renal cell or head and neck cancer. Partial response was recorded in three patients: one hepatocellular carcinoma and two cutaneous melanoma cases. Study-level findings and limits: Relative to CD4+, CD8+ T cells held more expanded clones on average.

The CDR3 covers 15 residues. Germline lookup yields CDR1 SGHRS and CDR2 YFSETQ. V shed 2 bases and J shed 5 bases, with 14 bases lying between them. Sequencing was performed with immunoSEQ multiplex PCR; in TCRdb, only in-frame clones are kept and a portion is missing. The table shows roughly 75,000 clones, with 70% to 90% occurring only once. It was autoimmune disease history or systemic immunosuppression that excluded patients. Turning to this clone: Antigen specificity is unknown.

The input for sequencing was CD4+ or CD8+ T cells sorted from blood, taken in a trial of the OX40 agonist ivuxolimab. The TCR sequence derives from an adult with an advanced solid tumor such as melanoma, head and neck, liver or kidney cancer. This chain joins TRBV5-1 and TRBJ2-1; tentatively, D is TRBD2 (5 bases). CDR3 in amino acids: CASSLLDPQNNEQFF. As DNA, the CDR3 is TGCGCCAGCAGCTTACTAGACCCACAGAACAATGAGCAGTTCTTC.